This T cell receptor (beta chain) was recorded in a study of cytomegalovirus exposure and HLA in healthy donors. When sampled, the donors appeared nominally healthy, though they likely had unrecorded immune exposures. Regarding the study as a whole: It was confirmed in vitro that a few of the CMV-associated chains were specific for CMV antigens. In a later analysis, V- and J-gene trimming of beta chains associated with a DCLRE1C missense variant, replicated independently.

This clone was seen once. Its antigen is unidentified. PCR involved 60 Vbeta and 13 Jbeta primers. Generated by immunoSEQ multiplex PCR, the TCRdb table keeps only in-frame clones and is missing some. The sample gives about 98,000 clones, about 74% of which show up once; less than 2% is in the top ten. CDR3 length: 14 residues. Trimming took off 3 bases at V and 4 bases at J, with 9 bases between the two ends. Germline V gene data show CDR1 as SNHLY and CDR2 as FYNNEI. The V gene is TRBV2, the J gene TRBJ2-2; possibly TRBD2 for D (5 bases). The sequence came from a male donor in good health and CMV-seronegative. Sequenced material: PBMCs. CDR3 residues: CASSDSGGTGELFF. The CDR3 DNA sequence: TGTGCCAGCAGTGACTCCGGAGGCACCGGGGAGCTGTTTTTT.